This T cell receptor (beta chain) was identified in a study of T cells in Graves' hyperthyroidism and ophthalmopathy. The study's findings and limits: Most clonotypes expanded in thyroid above 0.001 were likewise present in blood.

The source material, RNA transcripts, was used to amplify TCR beta CDR3 regions. The TCR CDR3 was amplified in a first-round RT-PCR using the HTBI primer set. TCRdb itself ran the multiplex PCR reads through MiXCR, one entry per CDR3 protein. Of 330,000 or so distinct CDR3 sequences detected, roughly a fifth appear once; the ten largest clones hold about 40%. Concerning this clonotype: Its antigen remains unidentified.

The V segment lost 5 bases and the J segment 2 bases; nucleotides outside the gene matches: 8. The CDR3 is 16 residues long. The germline V gene encodes CDR1 MDHEN and CDR2 SYDVKM. The sequence came from a man aged 45-65 years with Graves' ophthalmopathy. Specimen: blood. V is TRBV28 and J is TRBJ2-3; 9 bases map to TRBD2. DNA for the CDR3: TGTGCCAGCAGTGCGCGACTAGCGGAACCCACAGATACGCAGTATTTT. The encoded protein is CASSARLAEPTDTQYF.